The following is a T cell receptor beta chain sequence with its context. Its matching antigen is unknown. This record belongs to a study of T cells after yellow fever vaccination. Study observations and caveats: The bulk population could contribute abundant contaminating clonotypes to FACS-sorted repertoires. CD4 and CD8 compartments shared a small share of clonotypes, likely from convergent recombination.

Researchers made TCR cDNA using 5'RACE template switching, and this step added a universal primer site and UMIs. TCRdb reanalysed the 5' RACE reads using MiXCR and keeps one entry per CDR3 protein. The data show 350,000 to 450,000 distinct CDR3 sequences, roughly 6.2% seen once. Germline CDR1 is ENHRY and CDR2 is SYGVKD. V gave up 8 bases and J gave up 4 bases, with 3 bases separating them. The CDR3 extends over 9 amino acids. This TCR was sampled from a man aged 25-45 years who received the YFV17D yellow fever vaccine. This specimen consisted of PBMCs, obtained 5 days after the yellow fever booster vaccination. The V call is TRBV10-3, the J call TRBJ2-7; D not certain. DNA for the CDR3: TGTGCCATCGGGTACGAGCAGTACTTC. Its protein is CAIGYEQYF.